This TCR beta chain was retrieved from a study of post-analysis software for immune sequencing data. Built from TCR beta cDNA, the libraries had unique molecular identifiers in them. TCRdb re-derived calls from the PCR reads in MiXCR, one entry per CDR3 protein. This sample has approximately 730,000 distinct CDR3 sequences; 25% to 30% occur once, and the top ten carry more than 0.55%. This clonotype was found a few times. The TCR comes from a girl aged 5-17 years with multiple sclerosis. Sequencing input: blood.

The CDR3 loop is CSVRDWGMGEAFF. The CDR3 region has the DNA TGCAGCGTCCGGGACTGGGGAATGGGTGAAGCTTTCTTT. This chain joins TRBV29-1 and TRBJ1-1; D is possibly TRBD1 (5 bases). CDR1 is SQVTM, CDR2 ANQGSEA, per germline. Trimming shortened V by 6 bases and J by 7 bases, and 18 bases separated the two germline ends. This CDR3 spans 13 amino acids.